This is a list of T cell receptor beta chains from one sample in a study of blood T cell repertoires in COVID-19. TCRdb's table, derived via immunoSEQ multiplex PCR, lists solely in-frame clones and lacks some. The sample includes tens of thousands of clones, around 80% of them seen just once. Specimen: peripheral blood. The receptors shown here come from a man aged 80 or over with acute or convalescent COVID-19. Both conserved end residues are part of each CDR3. A D gene is named only where the DNA matches it firmly. Clone size, where shown, is once, few, many, or a class for clones that have expanded.

DNA	CDR3	D	size	V	J
TGCGCCAGCAGCTTGGGGGACAGGGCAACTACTGAAGCTTTCTTT	CASSLGDRATTEAFF	TRBD1	NA	TRBV5-1	TRBJ1-1
TGTGCCAGCAGCTTACTAGCGGGAGCCGAGCAGTACTTC	CASSLLAGAEQYF	TRBD2	NA	TRBV5-4	TRBJ2-7
TGCAGTGCTACCGGTGGAAACACCATATATTTT	CSATGGNTIYF	NA	once	TRBV20-1	TRBJ1-3
TGCAGTGCTTCATCGGGGAATGGCTACACCTTC	CSASSGNGYTF	NA	NA	TRBV20-1	TRBJ1-2
TGTGCCAGCAGCCAAGAATCACTAGCGGGGGGCTATGAGCAGTTCTTC	CASSQESLAGGYEQFF	TRBD2	once	TRBV3-1/TRBV3-2	TRBJ2-1
TGTGCCTGGAGGGTTGGGACAGGGGGCAATCAGCCCCAGCATTTT	CAWRVGTGGNQPQHF	TRBD1	NA	TRBV30	TRBJ1-5
TGCGCCAGCAGCCTTCGACAGGGAGGCGACGAGCAGTACTTC	CASSLRQGGDEQYF	NA	once	TRBV5-1	TRBJ2-7
TGTGCCAGCAGTGAACAGGGCTTGGGTGGAAACACCATATATTTT	CASSEQGLGGNTIYF	NA	few	TRBV2	TRBJ1-3
TGTGCCAGCAGGAACCCAGTTCAGGGCTACACCTTC	CASRNPVQGYTF	NA	NA	TRBV6-5	TRBJ1-2
TGTGCCAGCAGTTACGGACTAGCGGGGTACACCGGGGAGCTGTTTTTT	CASSYGLAGYTGELFF	TRBD2	NA	TRBV6-5	TRBJ2-2
TGTGCCAGCAGCCGCGGCGTGTCGCGGGAAAAACTGTTTTTT	CASSRGVSREKLFF	NA	NA	TRBV27	TRBJ1-4
TGCGCCAGCAGCCCGCAGAGGAGCCCCGGCCAAGAGACCCAGTACTTC	CASSPQRSPGQETQYF	NA	NA	TRBV4-1	TRBJ2-5
TGTGCCAGCAGCTCAGGACAGGACCGCTGGGGCTACACCTTC	CASSSGQDRWGYTF	TRBD1	NA	TRBV7-9	TRBJ1-2
TGTGCCAGCAGCCCCTTTCGAGGTAGCGGGGGGAACACCGGGGAGCTGTTTTTT	CASSPFRGSGGNTGELFF	TRBD2	NA	TRBV7-9	TRBJ2-2
TGCGCCAGCAGCCAAGTAGGGGGCGGGGAGACCCAGTACTTC	CASSQVGGGETQYF	TRBD1	few	TRBV4-1	TRBJ2-5
TGCGCCAGCAGTTTCAGTCCGAGACTAGCGGGGGGCCCTTCGGGATACGAGCAGTACTTC	CASSFSPRLAGGPSGYEQYF	TRBD2	NA	TRBV10-2	TRBJ2-7
TGTGCCAGCAGCCCCCGGTGGGGTGACAGGGGGTTCTCTGGAAACACCATATATTTT	CASSPRWGDRGFSGNTIYF	TRBD1	NA	TRBV5-6	TRBJ1-3
TGTGCCATCAGCGCTAGATACCGACAGGGGGGGAGCACTGAAGCTTTCTTT	CAISARYRQGGSTEAFF	TRBD1	NA	TRBV10-3	TRBJ1-1
TGTGCTAGTGGTTTGACCTTACGACAGGGTCCTATGCGCTACACCTTC	CASGLTLRQGPMRYTF	TRBD1	NA	TRBV12-5	TRBJ1-2
TGTGCCAGCGGGAGTCCCTATGGCTACACCTTC	CASGSPYGYTF	NA	NA	TRBV27	TRBJ1-2
TGTGCCAGCAGCAGACGGACAGGGGAGGGCACCGGGGAGCTGTTTTTT	CASSRRTGEGTGELFF	TRBD1	NA	TRBV3-1/TRBV3-2	TRBJ2-2
TGCGCCAGCAGCTTGGAGGACAGGGGGCTGCTGCTAGCTTTCTTT	CASSLEDRGLLLAFF	TRBD1	NA	TRBV5-1	TRBJ1-1